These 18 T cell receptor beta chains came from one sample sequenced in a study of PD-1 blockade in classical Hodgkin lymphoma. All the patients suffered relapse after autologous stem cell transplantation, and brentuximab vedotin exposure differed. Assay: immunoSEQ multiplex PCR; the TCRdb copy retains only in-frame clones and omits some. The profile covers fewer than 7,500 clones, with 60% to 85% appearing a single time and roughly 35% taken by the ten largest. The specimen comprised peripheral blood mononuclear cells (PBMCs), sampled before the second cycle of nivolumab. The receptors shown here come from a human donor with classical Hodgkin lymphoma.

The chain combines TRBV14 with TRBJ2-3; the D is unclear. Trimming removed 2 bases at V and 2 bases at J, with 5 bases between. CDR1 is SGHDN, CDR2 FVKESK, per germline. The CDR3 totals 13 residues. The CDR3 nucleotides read TGTGCCAGCAGCCAACGCTTCACAGATACGCAGTATTTT. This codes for CASSQRFTDTQYF.

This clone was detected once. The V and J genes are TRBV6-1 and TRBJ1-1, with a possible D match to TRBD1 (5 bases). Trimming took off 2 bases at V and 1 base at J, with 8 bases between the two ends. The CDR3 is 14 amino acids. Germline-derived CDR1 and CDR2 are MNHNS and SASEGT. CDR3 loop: CASSEKGKNTEAFF. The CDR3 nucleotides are TGTGCCAGCAGTGAAAAGGGGAAGAACACTGAAGCTTTCTTT.

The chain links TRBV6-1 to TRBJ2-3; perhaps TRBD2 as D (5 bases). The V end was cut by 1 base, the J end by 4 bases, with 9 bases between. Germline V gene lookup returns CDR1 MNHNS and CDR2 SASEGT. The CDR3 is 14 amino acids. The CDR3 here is CASSEGGPPDTQYF. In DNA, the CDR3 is TGTGCCAGCAGTGAAGGAGGGCCCCCAGATACGCAGTATTTT.

CDR3 sequence reads: CASSRLAAQETQYF. Here the CDR3 DNA reads TGTGCCAGCAGTAGACTAGCGGCACAAGAGACCCAGTACTTC. This chain connects TRBV6-5 to TRBJ2-5, with 9 nucleotides matching TRBD2. V trimming: 5 bases; J trimming: 2 bases; junction bases outside the gene matches: 3. Germline lookup yields CDR1 MNHEY and CDR2 SVGAGI. This CDR3 region has 14 residues.

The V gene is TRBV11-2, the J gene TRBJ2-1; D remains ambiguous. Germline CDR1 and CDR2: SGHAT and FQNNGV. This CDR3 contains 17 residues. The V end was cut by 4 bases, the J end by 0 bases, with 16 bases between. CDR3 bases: TGTGCCAGCAGCTCGCGTCTAGGATATAGCTCCTACAATGAGCAGTTCTTC. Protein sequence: CASSSRLGYSSYNEQFF.

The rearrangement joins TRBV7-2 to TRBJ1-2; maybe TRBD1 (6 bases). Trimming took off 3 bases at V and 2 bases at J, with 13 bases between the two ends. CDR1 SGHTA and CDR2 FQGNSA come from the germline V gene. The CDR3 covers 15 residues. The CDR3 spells CASSLPGAANYGYTF. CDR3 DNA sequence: TGTGCCAGCAGCTTGCCAGGGGCGGCCAACTATGGCTACACCTTC.

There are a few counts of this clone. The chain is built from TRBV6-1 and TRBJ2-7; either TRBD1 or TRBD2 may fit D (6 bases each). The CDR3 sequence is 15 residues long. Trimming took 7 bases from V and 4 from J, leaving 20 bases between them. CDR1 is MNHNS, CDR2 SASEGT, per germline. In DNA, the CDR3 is TGTGCCAGCAACCCCCGGAGGGGGGCTGCTTACGAGCAGTACTTC. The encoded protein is CASNPRRGAAYEQYF.

CDR3 bases: TGTGCCAGCAGCTTACGAGCCCAAAGCACAGATACGCAGTATTTT. Protein sequence: CASSLRAQSTDTQYF. The chain links TRBV11-2 to TRBJ2-3; D gene unclear. CDR1 and CDR2 (germline): SGHAT, FQNNGV. Trimming took off 2 bases at V and 0 bases at J, with 9 bases between the two ends. The CDR3 extends over 15 amino acids. Using reference TRBV11-2 and TRBJ2-3 for the parts outside the CDR3, the full variable domain is EAGVAQSPRYKIIEKRQSVAFWCNPISGHATLYWYQQILGQGPKLLIQFQNNGVVDDSQLPKDRFSAERLKGVDSTLKIQPAKLEDSAVYLCASSLRAQSTDTQYFGPGTRLTVL.

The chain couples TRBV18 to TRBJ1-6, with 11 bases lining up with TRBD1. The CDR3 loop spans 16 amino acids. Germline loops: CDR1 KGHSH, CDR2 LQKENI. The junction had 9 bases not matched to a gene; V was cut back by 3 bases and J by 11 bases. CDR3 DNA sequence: TGTGCCAGCTCACCCACCTCCGGACAGGGGGCTACACCCCTCCACTTT. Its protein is CASSPTSGQGATPLHF.

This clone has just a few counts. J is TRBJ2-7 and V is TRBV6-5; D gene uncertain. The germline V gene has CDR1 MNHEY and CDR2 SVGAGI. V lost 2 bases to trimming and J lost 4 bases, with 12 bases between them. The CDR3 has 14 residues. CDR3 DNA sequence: TGTGCCAGCAGTTACGATCGGTCAGAATACGAGCAGTACTTC. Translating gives CASSYDRSEYEQYF.

Here the CDR3 reads CASSWDGQRGVNTEAFF. CDR3 in DNA: TGTGCCAGCAGCTGGGACGGCCAGAGGGGGGTGAACACTGAAGCTTTCTTT. The chain couples TRBV5-8 to TRBJ1-1; D is possibly TRBD1 (6 bases). Germline CDR1 is SGHTS and CDR2 is YDEGEE. This CDR3 comprises 17 residues. Trimming shortened V by 3 bases and J by 0 bases, and 18 bases separated the two germline ends.

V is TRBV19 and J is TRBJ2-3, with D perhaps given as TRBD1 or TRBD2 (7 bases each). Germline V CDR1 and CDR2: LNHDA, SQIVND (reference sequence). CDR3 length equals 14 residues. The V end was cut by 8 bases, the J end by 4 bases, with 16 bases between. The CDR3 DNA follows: TGTGCCAGTCGCCGTCCAGGGGGGGCAGATACGCAGTATTTT. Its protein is CASRRPGGADTQYF.

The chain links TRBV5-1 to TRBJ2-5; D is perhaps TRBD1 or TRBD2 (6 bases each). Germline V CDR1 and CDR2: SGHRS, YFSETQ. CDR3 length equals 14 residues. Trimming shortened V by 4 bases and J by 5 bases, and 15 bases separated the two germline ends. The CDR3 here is CASSGGTLEETQYF. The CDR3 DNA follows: TGCGCCAGCAGCGGGGGGACATTGGAGGAGACCCAGTACTTC.

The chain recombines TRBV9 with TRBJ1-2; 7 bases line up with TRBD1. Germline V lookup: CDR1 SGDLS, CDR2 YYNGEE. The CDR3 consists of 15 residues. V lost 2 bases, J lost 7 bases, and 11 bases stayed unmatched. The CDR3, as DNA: TGTGCCAGCAGCGTCAGTTATGACAGGGTCGCTGGCTACACCTTC. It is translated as CASSVSYDRVAGYTF.

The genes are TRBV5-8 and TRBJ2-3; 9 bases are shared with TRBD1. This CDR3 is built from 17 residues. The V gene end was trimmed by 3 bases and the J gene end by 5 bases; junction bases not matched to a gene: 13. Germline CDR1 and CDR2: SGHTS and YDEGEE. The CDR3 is CASSSGVGQGGKDTQYF. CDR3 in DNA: TGTGCCAGCAGCTCTGGTGTGGGACAGGGTGGAAAAGATACGCAGTATTTT.

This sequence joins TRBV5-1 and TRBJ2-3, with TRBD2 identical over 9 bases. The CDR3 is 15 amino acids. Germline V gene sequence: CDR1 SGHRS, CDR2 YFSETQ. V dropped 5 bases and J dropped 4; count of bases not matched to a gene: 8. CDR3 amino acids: CASRAGGPLADTQYF. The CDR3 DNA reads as TGCGCCAGCAGGGCGGGAGGGCCGCTGGCAGATACGCAGTATTTT.

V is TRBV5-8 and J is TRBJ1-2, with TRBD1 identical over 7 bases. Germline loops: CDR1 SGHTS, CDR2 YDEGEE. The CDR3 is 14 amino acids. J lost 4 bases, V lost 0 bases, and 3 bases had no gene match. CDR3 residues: CASSLGQGAYGYTF. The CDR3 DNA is TGTGCCAGCAGCTTGGGACAGGGAGCCTATGGCTACACCTTC.

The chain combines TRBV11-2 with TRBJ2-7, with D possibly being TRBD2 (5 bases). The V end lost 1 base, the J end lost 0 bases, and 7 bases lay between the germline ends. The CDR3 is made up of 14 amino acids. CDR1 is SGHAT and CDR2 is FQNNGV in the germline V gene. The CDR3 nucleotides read TGTGCCAGCAGCTTAGGAGGGCCCTCCTACGAGCAGTACTTC. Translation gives CASSLGGPSYEQYF.